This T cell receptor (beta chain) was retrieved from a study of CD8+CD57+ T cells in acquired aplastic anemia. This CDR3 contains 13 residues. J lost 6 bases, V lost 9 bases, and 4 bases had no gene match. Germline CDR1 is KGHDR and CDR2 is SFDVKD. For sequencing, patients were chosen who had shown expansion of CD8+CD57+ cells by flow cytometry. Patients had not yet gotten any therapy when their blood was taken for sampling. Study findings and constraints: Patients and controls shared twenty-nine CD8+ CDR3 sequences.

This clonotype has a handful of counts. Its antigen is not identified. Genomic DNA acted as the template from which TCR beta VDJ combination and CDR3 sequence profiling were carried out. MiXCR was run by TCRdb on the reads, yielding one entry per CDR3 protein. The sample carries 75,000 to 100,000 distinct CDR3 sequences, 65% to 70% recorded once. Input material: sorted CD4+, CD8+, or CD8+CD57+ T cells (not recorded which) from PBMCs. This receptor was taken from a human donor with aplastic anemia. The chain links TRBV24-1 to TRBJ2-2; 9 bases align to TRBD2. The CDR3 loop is CATGLAGPGELFF. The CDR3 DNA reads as TGTGCCACCGGGCTAGCGGGGCCCGGGGAGCTGTTTTTT.